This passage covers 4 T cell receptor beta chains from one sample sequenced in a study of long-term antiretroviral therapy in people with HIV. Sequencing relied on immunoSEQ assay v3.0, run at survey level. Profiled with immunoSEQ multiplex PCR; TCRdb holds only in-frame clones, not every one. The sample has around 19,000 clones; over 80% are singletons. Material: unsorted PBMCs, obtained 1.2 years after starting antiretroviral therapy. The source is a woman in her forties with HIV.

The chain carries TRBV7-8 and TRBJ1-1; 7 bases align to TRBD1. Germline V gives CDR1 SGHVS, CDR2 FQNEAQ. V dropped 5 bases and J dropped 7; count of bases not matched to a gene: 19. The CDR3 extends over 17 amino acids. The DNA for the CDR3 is TGTGCCAGCAGCAGAAAGACCGGGACAGCTACCGAGGGTGAAGCTTTCTTT. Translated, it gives CASSRKTGTATEGEAFF.

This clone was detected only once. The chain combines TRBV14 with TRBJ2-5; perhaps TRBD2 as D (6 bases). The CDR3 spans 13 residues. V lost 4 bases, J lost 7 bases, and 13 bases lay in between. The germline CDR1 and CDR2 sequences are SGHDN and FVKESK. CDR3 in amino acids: CASSRSGSGTQYF. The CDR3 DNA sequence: TGTGCCAGCAGCCGTAGCGGTTCGGGGACCCAGTACTTC.

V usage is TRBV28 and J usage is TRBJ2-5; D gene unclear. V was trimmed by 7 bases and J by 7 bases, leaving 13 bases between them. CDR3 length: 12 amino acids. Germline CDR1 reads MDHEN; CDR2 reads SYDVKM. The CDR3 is CASTKRWGTQYF. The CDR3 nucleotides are TGTGCCAGCACCAAACGGTGGGGGACCCAGTACTTC.

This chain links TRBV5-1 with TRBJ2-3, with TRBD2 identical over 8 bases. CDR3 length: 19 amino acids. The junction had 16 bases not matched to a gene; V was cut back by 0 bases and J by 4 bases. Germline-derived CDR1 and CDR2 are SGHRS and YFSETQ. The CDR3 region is CASSLALTLAGQLSDTQYF. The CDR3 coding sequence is TGCGCCAGCAGCTTGGCCCTCACCTTAGCGGGACAATTATCAGATACGCAGTATTTT.